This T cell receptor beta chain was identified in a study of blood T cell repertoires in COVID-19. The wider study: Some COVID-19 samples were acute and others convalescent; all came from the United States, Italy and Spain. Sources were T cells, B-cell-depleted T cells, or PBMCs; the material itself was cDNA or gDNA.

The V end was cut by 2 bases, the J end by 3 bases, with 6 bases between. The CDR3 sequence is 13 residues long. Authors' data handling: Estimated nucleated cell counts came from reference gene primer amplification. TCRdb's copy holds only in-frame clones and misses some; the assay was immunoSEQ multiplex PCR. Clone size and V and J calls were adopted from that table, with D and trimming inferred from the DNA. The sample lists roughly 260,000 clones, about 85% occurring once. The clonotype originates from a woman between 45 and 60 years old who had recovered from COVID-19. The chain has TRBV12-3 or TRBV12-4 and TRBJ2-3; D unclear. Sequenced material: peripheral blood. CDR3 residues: CASSLPGTDTQYF. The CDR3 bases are TGTGCCAGCAGTTTACCAGGAACAGATACGCAGTATTTT.